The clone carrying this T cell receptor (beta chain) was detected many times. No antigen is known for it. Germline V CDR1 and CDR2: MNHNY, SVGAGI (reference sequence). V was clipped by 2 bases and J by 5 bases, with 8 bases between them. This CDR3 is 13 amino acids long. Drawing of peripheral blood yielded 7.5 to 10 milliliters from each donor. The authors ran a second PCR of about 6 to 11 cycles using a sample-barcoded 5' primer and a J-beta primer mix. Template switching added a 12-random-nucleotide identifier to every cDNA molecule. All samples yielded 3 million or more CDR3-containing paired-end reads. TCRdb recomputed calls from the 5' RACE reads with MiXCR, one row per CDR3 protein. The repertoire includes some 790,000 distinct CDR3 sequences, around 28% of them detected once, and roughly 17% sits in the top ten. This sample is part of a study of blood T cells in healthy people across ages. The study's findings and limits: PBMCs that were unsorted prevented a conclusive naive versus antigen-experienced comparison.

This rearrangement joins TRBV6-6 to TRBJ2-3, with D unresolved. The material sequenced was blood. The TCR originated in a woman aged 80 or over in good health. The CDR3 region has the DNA TGTGCCAGCAGTTACCGACAAAGAGATACGCAGTATTTT. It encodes CASSYRQRDTQYF.